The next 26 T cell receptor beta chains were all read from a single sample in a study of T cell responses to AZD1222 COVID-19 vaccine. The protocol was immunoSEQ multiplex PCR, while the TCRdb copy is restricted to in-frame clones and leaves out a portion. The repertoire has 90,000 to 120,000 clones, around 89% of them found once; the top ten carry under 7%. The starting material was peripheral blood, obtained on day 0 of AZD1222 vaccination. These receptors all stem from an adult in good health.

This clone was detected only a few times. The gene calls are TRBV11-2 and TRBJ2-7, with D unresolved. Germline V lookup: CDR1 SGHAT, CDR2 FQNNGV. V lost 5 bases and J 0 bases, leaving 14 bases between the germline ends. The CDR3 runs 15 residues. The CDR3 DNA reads TGTGCCAGCAGCACGGCTTTCGCCCTCTCCTACGAGCAGTACTTC. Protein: CASSTAFALSYEQYF.

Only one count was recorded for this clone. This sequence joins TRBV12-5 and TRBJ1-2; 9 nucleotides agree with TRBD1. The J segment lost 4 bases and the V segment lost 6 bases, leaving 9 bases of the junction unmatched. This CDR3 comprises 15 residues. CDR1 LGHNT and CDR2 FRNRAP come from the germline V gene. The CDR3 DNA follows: TGTGCTAGTGGCCCCCCCGGACAGGGGAGCTATGGCTACACCTTC. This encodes CASGPPGQGSYGYTF.

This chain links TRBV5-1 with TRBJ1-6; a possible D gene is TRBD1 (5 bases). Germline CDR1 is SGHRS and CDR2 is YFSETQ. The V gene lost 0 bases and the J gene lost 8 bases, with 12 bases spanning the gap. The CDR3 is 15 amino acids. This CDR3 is CASSLDTGGDSPLHF. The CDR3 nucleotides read TGCGCCAGCAGCTTGGACACCGGGGGGGATTCACCCCTCCACTTT.

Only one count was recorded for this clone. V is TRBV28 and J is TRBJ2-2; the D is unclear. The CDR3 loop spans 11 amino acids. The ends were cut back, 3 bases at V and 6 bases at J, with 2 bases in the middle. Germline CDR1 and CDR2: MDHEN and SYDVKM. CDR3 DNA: TGTGCCAGCAGTTTCTCCGGGGAGCTGTTTTTT. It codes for CASSFSGELFF.

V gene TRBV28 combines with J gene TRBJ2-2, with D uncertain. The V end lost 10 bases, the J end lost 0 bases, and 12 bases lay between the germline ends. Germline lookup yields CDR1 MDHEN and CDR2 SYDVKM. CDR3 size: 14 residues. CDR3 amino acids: CATAIYPNTGELFF. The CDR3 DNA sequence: TGTGCCACCGCGATTTACCCGAACACCGGGGAGCTGTTTTTT.

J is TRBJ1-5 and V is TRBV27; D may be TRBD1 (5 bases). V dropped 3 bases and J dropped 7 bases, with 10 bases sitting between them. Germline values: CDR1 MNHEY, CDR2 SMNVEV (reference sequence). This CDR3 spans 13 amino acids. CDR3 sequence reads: CASSFLGPQPQHF. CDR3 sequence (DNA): TGTGCCAGCAGTTTTCTGGGACCGCAGCCCCAGCATTTT.

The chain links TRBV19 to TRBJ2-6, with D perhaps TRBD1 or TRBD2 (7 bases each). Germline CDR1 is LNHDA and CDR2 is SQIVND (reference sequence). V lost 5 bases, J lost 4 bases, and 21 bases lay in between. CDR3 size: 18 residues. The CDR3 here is CASSARQGGYSGANVLTF. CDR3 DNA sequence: TGTGCCAGTAGTGCCAGACAGGGAGGGTATTCCGGGGCCAACGTCCTGACTTTC.

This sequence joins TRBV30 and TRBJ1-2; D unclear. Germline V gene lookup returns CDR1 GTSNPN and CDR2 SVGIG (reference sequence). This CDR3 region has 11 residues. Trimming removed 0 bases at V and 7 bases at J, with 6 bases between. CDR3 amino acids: CAWSVLSGYTF. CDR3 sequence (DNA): TGTGCCTGGAGTGTATTATCTGGCTACACCTTC. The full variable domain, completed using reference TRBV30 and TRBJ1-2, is SQTIHQWPATLVQPVGSPLSLECTVEGTSNPNLYWYRQAAGRGLQLLFYSVGIGQISSEVPQNLSASRPQDRQFILSSKKLLLSDSGFYLCAWSVLSGYTFGSGTRLTVV.

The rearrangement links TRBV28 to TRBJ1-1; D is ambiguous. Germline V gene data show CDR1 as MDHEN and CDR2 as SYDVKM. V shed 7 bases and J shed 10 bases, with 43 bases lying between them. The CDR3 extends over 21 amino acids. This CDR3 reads CASTNIGWSKKVNSSSLGAFF. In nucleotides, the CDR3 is TGTGCCAGCACCAATATCGGATGGAGTAAGAAAGTCAATTCATCATCTCTGGGAGCTTTCTTT.

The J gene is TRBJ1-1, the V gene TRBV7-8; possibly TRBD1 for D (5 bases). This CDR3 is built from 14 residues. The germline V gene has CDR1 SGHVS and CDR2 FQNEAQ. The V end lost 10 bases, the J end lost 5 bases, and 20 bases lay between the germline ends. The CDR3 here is CATAFSSGGTEAFF. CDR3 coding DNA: TGTGCCACGGCCTTTTCCTCCGGGGGGACTGAAGCTTTCTTT.

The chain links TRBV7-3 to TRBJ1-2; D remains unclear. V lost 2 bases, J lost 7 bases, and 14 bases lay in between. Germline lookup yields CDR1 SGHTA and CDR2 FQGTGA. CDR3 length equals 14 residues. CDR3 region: CASSLSGDAAGYTF. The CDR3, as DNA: TGTGCCAGCAGCTTATCCGGAGACGCGGCTGGCTACACCTTC.

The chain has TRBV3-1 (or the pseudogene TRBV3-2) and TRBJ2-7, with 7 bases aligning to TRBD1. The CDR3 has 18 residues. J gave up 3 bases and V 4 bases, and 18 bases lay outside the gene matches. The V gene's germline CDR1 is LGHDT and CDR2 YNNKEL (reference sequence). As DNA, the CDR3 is TGTGCCAGCAGCCGCAGAGAGGGGGCCCGGGTAGTGGGCTACGAGCAGTACTTC. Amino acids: CASSRREGARVVGYEQYF.

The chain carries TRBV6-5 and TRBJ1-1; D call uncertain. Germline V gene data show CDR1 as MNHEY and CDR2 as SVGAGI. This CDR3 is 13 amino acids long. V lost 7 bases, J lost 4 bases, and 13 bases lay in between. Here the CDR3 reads CASMNGETTEAFF. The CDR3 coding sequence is TGTGCCAGCATGAATGGTGAGACCACTGAAGCTTTCTTT.

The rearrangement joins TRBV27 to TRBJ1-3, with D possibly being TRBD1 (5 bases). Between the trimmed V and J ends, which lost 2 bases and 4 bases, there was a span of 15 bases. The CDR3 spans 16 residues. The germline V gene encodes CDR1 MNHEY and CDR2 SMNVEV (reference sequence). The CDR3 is CASSLNFGGKGNTIYF. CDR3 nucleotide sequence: TGTGCCAGCAGTTTAAATTTTGGGGGGAAGGGAAACACCATATATTTT.

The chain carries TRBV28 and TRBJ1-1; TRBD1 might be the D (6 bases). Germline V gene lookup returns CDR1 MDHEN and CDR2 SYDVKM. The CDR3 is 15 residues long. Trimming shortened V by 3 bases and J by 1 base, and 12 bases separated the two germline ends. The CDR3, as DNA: TGTGCCAGCAGTTTTTCGGGGGCCTCGAACACTGAAGCTTTCTTT. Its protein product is CASSFSGASNTEAFF.

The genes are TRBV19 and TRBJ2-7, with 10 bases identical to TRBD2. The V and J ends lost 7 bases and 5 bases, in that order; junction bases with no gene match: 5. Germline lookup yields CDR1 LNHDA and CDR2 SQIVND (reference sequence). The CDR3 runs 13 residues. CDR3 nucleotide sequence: TGTGCCAGTACCGGGCTAGCGGGAGACGAGCAGTACTTC. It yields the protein CASTGLAGDEQYF.

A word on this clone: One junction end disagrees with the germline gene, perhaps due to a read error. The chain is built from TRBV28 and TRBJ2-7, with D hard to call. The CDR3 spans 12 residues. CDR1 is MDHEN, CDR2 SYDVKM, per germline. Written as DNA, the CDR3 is TGTGCCAGCAGCCCATACCCCTACGGGCCTGCCTTC. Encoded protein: CASSPYPYGPAF.

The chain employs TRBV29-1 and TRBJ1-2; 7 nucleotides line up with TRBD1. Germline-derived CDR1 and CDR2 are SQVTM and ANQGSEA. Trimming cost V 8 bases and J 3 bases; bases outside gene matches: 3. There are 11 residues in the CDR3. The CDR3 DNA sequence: TGCAGCTATGGACAGGACTATGGCTACACCTTC. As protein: CSYGQDYGYTF.

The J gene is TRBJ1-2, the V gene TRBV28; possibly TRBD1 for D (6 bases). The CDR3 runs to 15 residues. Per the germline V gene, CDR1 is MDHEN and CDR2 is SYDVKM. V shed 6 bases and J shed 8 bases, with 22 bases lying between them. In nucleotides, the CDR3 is TGTGCCAGCAGCCCCGACAGGCCCAGCACGGGAGGCTACACCTTC. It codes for CASSPDRPSTGGYTF.

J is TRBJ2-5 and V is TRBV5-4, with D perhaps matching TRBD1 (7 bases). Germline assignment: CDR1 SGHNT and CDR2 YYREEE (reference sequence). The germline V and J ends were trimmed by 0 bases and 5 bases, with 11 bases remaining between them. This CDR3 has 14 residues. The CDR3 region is CASSLAQGRETQYF. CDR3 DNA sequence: TGTGCCAGCAGCTTGGCACAGGGGAGGGAGACCCAGTACTTC.

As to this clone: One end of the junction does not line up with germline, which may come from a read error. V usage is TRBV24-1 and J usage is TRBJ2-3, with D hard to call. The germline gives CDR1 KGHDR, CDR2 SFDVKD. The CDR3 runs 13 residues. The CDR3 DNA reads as TGTGCCACCAGCGATTTCGGGTGGGGTACGCAGTATTTT. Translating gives CATSDFGWGTQYF.

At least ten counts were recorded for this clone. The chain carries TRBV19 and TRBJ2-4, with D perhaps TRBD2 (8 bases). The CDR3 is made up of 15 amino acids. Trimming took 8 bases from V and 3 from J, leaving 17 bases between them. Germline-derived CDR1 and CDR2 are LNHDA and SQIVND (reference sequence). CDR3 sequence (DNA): TGTGCCAGTGAAGAGGGGGCGGGAGGCAAAAACATTCAGTACTTC. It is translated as CASEEGAGGKNIQYF.

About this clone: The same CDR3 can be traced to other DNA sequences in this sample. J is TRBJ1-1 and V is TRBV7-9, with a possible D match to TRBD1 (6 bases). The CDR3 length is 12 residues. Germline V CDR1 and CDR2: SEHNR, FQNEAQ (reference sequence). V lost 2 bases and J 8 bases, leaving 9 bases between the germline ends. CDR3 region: CASSLPGTEAFF. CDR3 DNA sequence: TGTGCCAGCAGCTTACCCGGGACAGAAGCTTTCTTT.

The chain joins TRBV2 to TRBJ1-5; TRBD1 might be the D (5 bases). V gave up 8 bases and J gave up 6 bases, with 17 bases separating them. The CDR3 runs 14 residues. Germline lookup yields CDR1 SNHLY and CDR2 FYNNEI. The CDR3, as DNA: TGTGCCAGCTTAAGAGGGGCAGGGAGTCAGCCCCAGCATTTT. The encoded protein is CASLRGAGSQPQHF.

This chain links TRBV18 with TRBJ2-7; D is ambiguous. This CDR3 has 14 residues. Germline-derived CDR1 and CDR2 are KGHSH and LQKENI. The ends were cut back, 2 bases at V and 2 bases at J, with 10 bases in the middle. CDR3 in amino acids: CASSPGRAPYEQYF. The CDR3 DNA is TGTGCCAGCTCACCAGGACGCGCTCCCTACGAGCAGTACTTC.

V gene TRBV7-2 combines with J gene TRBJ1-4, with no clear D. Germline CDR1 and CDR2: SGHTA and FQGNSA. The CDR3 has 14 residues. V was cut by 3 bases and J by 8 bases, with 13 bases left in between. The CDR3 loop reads CASSFYGRGEKLFF. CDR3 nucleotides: TGTGCCAGCAGCTTCTATGGGAGAGGAGAAAAACTGTTTTTT.